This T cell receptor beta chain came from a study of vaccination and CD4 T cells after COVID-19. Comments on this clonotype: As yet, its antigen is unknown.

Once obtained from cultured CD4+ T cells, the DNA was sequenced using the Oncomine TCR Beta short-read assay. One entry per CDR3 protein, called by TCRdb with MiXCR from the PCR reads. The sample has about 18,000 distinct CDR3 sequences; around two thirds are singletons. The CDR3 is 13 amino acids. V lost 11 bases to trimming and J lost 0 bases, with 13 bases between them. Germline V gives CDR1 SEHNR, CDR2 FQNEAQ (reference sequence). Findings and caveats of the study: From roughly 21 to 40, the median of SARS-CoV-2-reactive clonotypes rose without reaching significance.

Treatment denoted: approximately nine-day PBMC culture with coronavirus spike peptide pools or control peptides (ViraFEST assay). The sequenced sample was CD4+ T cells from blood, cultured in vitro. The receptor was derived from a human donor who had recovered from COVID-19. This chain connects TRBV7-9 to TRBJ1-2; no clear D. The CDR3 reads CAPRAPANYGYTF. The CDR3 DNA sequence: TGTGCCCCCCGCGCGCCAGCTAACTATGGCTACACCTTC.